Listed here are 9 T cell receptor beta chains from one sample, sequenced in a study of cytomegalovirus exposure and HLA in healthy donors. Assay: immunoSEQ multiplex PCR; the TCRdb copy retains only in-frame clones and omits some. The profile covers 300,000 or so clones, with over 75% appearing a single time and over 0.9% taken by the ten largest. Material: PBMCs. The receptor source for this set is a man younger than 45 in good health and CMV-seronegative.

The chain links TRBV25-1 to TRBJ1-1; D unclear. Germline V gives CDR1 MGHDK, CDR2 SYGVNS. This CDR3 has 16 amino acids. V was shortened by 1 base and J by 3 bases, with 15 bases between the two germline ends. The CDR3 sequence: CASSEFEGTGDTEAFF. CDR3 sequence (DNA): TGTGCCAGCAGTGAATTTGAGGGAACGGGCGACACTGAAGCTTTCTTT.

CDR3 loop: CASSPGGTGVTGELFF. In DNA form, the CDR3 reads TGTGCCAGCAGCCCGGGGGGGACAGGGGTCACCGGGGAGCTGTTTTTT. This chain links TRBV11-3 with TRBJ2-2, with TRBD1 matching 10 bases. V was clipped by 5 bases and J by 4 bases; unmatched bases: 7. CDR3 length equals 16 residues. Germline CDR1 reads SGHNT; CDR2 reads YENEEA.

The gene calls are TRBV7-9 and TRBJ1-2, with a possible D match to TRBD1 (6 bases). The germline V gene encodes CDR1 SEHNR and CDR2 FQNEAQ (reference sequence). The CDR3 sequence is 14 residues long. V was cut by 5 bases and J by 3 bases, with 13 bases left in between. In nucleotides, the CDR3 is TGTGCCAGCAGCCGGAAGGGGGTAGACTATGGCTACACCTTC. Protein sequence: CASSRKGVDYGYTF.

J is TRBJ2-6 and V is TRBV19; TRBD2 might be the D (5 bases). In germline, CDR1 is LNHDA, CDR2 SQIVND (reference sequence). This CDR3 has 15 residues. With 8 bases removed from V and 0 bases from J, the gap between germline ends came to 11 bases. The CDR3 DNA follows: TGTGCCAGTCTCTACAGCGGCTCTGGGGCCAACGTCCTGACTTTC. Protein: CASLYSGSGANVLTF.

Here the CDR3 DNA reads TGTGCCAGCAGTGAAAGCCGTGAGAGGAACACTGAAGCTTTCTTT. Translated, it gives CASSESRERNTEAFF. The chain couples TRBV25-1 to TRBJ1-1; D unclear. Trimming stripped 2 bases from V and 1 base from J, with 11 bases between. CDR1 is MGHDK and CDR2 is SYGVNS in the germline V gene. This CDR3 has 15 amino acids.

V is TRBV2 and J is TRBJ2-2; D perhaps matches TRBD2 (5 bases). This CDR3 spans 12 amino acids. CDR1 is SNHLY and CDR2 is FYNNEI in the germline V gene. In DNA form, the CDR3 reads TGTGTGACTACCCGAAGAACCGGGGAGCTGTTTTTT. It encodes CVTTRRTGELFF.

V usage is TRBV18 and J usage is TRBJ2-3; 8 bases are shared with TRBD1. V was pared by 5 bases and J by 6 bases, with 7 bases of the junction left unmatched. This CDR3 spans 14 amino acids. Looked up from germline, CDR1 is KGHSH and CDR2 is LQKENI. The CDR3 protein is CASSSQGAADTQYF. CDR3 DNA sequence: TGTGCCAGCTCATCCCAGGGGGCAGCTGATACGCAGTATTTT.

CDR3 region: CASSRDRNNEQFF. The CDR3 DNA is TGTGCCAGCAGCCGGGACAGAAACAATGAGCAGTTCTTC. This rearrangement joins TRBV7-8 to TRBJ2-1; 7 nucleotides match TRBD1. The CDR3 is 13 amino acids. From germline, CDR1 is SGHVS and CDR2 FQNEAQ. The V segment lost 5 bases and the J segment 5 bases; nucleotides outside the gene matches: 3.

This chain connects TRBV6-6 to TRBJ1-2; perhaps TRBD1 as D (6 bases). Germline V gene data show CDR1 as MNHNY and CDR2 as SVGAGI (reference sequence). The CDR3 consists of 14 residues. Trimming took 2 bases from V and 1 from J, leaving 8 bases between them. This chain's CDR3 is CASSYLGGNYGYTF. The DNA of the CDR3 is TGTGCCAGCAGTTACCTAGGGGGTAACTATGGCTACACCTTC.